This T cell receptor (beta chain) was captured in a study of T cells in localized non-small cell lung cancer. Germline V gives CDR1 MNHEY, CDR2 SVGAGI. The CDR3 contains 13 residues. The V end was cut by 6 bases, the J end by 6 bases, with 15 bases between. Method: immunoSEQ multiplex PCR; TCRdb's copy keeps in-frame clones and lacks some. The sample lists around 79,000 clones; about 78% were seen once. This clonotype was sampled from a man between 40 and 70 years old with stage II squamous cell lung carcinoma. The material sequenced was PBMCs, taken before any cancer treatment. J is TRBJ2-7 and V is TRBV6-5; the D gene is possibly TRBD2 (5 bases). This CDR3 is CASRLDRGSEQYF. For the CDR3, the DNA is TGTGCCAGCAGACTCGATCGGGGTAGCGAGCAGTACTTC.